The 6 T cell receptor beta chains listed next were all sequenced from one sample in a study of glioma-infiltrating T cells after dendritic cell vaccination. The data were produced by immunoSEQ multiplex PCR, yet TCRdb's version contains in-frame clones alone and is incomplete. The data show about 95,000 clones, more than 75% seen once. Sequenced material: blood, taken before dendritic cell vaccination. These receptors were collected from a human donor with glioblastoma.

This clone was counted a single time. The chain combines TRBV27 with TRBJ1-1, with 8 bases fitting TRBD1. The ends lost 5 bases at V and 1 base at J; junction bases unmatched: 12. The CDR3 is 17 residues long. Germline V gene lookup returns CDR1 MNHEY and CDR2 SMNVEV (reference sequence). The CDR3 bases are TGTGCCAGCAGTAAATCAACCAGGGGGCGAGGGAACACTGAAGCTTTCTTT. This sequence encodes CASSKSTRGRGNTEAFF.

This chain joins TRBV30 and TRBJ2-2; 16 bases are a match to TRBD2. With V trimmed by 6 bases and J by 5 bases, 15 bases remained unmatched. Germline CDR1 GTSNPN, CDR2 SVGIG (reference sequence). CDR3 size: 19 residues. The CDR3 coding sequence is TGTGCCTGCCCCCGGCAGGGACTAGCGGGAGGGCCTTGGACCGGGGAGCTGTTTTTT. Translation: CACPRQGLAGGPWTGELFF.

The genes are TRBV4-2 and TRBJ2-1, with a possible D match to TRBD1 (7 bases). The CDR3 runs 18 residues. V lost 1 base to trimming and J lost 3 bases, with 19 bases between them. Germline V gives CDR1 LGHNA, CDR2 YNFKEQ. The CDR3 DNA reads TGTGCCAGCAGCCAAGCGCGGGACAGAGATACGGTCTACAATGAGCAGTTCTTC. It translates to CASSQARDRDTVYNEQFF.

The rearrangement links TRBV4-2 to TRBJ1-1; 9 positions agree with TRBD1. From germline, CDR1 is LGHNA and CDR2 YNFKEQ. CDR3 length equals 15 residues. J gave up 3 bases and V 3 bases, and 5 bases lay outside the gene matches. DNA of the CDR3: TGTGCCAGCAGCCACCCGGACAGGGGACACACTGAAGCTTTCTTT. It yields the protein CASSHPDRGHTEAFF.

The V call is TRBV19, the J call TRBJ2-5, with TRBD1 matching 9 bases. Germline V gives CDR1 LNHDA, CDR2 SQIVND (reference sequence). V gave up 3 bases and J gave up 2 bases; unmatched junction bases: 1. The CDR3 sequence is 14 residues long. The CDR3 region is CASSMTGGQETQYF. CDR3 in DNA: TGTGCCAGTAGTATGACAGGGGGACAAGAGACCCAGTACTTC.

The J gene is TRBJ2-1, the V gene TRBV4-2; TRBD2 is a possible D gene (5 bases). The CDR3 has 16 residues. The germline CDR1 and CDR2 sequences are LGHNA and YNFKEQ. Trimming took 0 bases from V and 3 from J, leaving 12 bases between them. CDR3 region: CASSQDRNGDYNEQFF. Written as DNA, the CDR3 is TGTGCCAGCAGCCAAGATCGGAACGGGGACTACAATGAGCAGTTCTTC.